This is a list of T cell receptor beta chains from one sample in a study of beta chain features in type 1 diabetes. The table came from immunoSEQ multiplex PCR; TCRdb's copy has only in-frame clones and leaves some out. The profile shows almost 350,000 clones, around 7.6% of them singletons. The source material was central memory CD4+ T cells from blood. The receptors shown here come from a woman aged 18-29 years in good health. Each CDR3 is given with its conserved first and last residue. The D gene is left open where the match is weak. For some rows the clone size is stated as once, few or many, or as a class when expanded; others skip it.

cdr3_nt: TGCAGCGTGGTGGGGTGGGGGACTGAAGCTTTCTTT
cdr3_aa: CSVVGWGTEAFF
clone_size: few
v_call: TRBV29-1
j_call: TRBJ1-1
d_call: -

cdr3_nt: TGTGCCAGCAGTTCCCCTTCTGGAGGGGACCATGGCTACACCTTC
cdr3_aa: CASSSPSGGDHGYTF
clone_size: -
v_call: TRBV27
j_call: TRBJ1-2
d_call: -

cdr3_nt: TGTGCCAGCAGCTTAGGGGTAGCGGGAGGCTACAATGAGCAGTTCTTC
cdr3_aa: CASSLGVAGGYNEQFF
clone_size: -
v_call: TRBV7-6
j_call: TRBJ2-1
d_call: TRBD2

cdr3_nt: TGCGCCAGCAGCCAACACCCGGGAGGTGCGAACACCGGGGAGCTGTTTTTT
cdr3_aa: CASSQHPGGANTGELFF
clone_size: -
v_call: TRBV4-1
j_call: TRBJ2-2
d_call: TRBD2

cdr3_nt: TGTGCCAGCAGTTACGTATCGGACACCGGGGAGCTGTTTTTT
cdr3_aa: CASSYVSDTGELFF
clone_size: few
v_call: TRBV6-6
j_call: TRBJ2-2
d_call: -

cdr3_nt: TGTGCCAGCTCACCACGGGTCCTGGGACTAGCGGGGAGCTCCTACGAGCAGTACTTC
cdr3_aa: CASSPRVLGLAGSSYEQYF
clone_size: -
v_call: TRBV18
j_call: TRBJ2-7
d_call: TRBD2

cdr3_nt: TGTGCCAGCAGTATGGGGGGCTGGCAAGAGACCCAGTACTTC
cdr3_aa: CASSMGGWQETQYF
clone_size: many
v_call: TRBV28
j_call: TRBJ2-5
d_call: -

cdr3_nt: TGTGCCAGCAGCTTATCGGCGGGCGATGCCAATGAGCAGTTCTTC
cdr3_aa: CASSLSAGDANEQFF
clone_size: -
v_call: TRBV7-2
j_call: TRBJ2-1
d_call: -

cdr3_nt: TGTGCCAGCAGCTTAGTCAGGCTGAGCGAGCAGTACTTC
cdr3_aa: CASSLVRLSEQYF
clone_size: -
v_call: TRBV7-3
j_call: TRBJ2-7
d_call: -

cdr3_nt: TGTGCCAGCAGCCCTGAATATAGCAAAAACATTCAGTACTTC
cdr3_aa: CASSPEYSKNIQYF
clone_size: few
v_call: TRBV11-2
j_call: TRBJ2-4
d_call: -

cdr3_nt: TGTGCCAGCAGTTTGCTGGGGACGGGGGGTAATGAGCAGTTCTTC
cdr3_aa: CASSLLGTGGNEQFF
clone_size: -
v_call: TRBV28
j_call: TRBJ2-1
d_call: TRBD2

cdr3_nt: TGTGCCAGCAGTGAAGTTGGGAAGGGCGAGCAGTACTTC
cdr3_aa: CASSEVGKGEQYF
clone_size: -
v_call: TRBV25-1
j_call: TRBJ2-7
d_call: -

cdr3_nt: TGCAGCGTGACCGGGACAACCCAGTACTTC
cdr3_aa: CSVTGTTQYF
clone_size: few
v_call: TRBV29-1
j_call: TRBJ2-5
d_call: -

cdr3_nt: TGTGCCAGTAGTTCCCAGGGGGCCAGGGCAGATACGCAGTATTTT
cdr3_aa: CASSSQGARADTQYF
clone_size: -
v_call: TRBV19
j_call: TRBJ2-3
d_call: TRBD1

cdr3_nt: TGTGCCAGCTCACCAGGGACAGCGGCCTACGAGCAGTACTTC
cdr3_aa: CASSPGTAAYEQYF
clone_size: few
v_call: TRBV18
j_call: TRBJ2-7
d_call: TRBD1

cdr3_nt: TGTGCCAGCAGCTACGGCCTGGGGGAGACTGAAGCTTTCTTT
cdr3_aa: CASSYGLGETEAFF
clone_size: many
v_call: TRBV7-6
j_call: TRBJ1-1
d_call: -

cdr3_nt: TGTGCCAGCGGTGGACAGGGAAGCTCCTACGAGCAGTACTTC
cdr3_aa: CASGGQGSSYEQYF
clone_size: -
v_call: TRBV5-6
j_call: TRBJ2-7
d_call: TRBD1

cdr3_nt: TGTGCCAGCAGCTTAGCCGTAGCGGAGACCCAGTACTTC
cdr3_aa: CASSLAVAETQYF
clone_size: -
v_call: TRBV7-2
j_call: TRBJ2-5
d_call: -

cdr3_nt: TGTGCCAGCAGGGCGGGACAGGGGAGAGAGACCCAGTACTTC
cdr3_aa: CASRAGQGRETQYF
clone_size: -
v_call: TRBV6-6
j_call: TRBJ2-5
d_call: TRBD1

cdr3_nt: TGTGCCCATCGACAGGCTCCTAATGAAAAACTGTTTTTT
cdr3_aa: CAHRQAPNEKLFF
clone_size: many
v_call: TRBV6-1
j_call: TRBJ1-4
d_call: -

cdr3_nt: TGTGCCAGCAGCCCCCCCAGTGGTGCCTCCTACGAGCAGTACTTC
cdr3_aa: CASSPPSGASYEQYF
clone_size: -
v_call: TRBV7-9
j_call: TRBJ2-7
d_call: -

cdr3_nt: TGCAGTGCTAGCTGGTACAATGAGCAGTTCTTC
cdr3_aa: CSASWYNEQFF
clone_size: few
v_call: TRBV20-1
j_call: TRBJ2-1
d_call: -

cdr3_nt: TGTGCCAGCAGGCTTACGGGGGCCAACGTCCTGACTTTC
cdr3_aa: CASRLTGANVLTF
clone_size: -
v_call: TRBV6-5
j_call: TRBJ2-6
d_call: -

cdr3_nt: TGTGCCAGCAGCGTAGTAAGCTCTGGGGCCAACGTCCTGACTTTC
cdr3_aa: CASSVVSSGANVLTF
clone_size: few
v_call: TRBV9
j_call: TRBJ2-6
d_call: -

cdr3_nt: TGTGCCAGCAGCCAAGCACAGGGAAGCTACACCTTC
cdr3_aa: CASSQAQGSYTF
clone_size: -
v_call: TRBV14
j_call: TRBJ1-2
d_call: -

cdr3_nt: TGTGCCAGCTCTGAAAACCCTCTATTGGCAGATACGCAGTATTTT
cdr3_aa: CASSENPLLADTQYF
clone_size: few
v_call: TRBV18
j_call: TRBJ2-3
d_call: -

cdr3_nt: TGTGCCAGCAGTGGTGCAACTAATGAAAAACTGTTTTTT
cdr3_aa: CASSGATNEKLFF
clone_size: few
v_call: TRBV27
j_call: TRBJ1-4
d_call: -

cdr3_nt: TGTGCCAGCAGCGTAGTCGGGACAGGCTCAAGAGCTGAGCAGTTCTTC
cdr3_aa: CASSVVGTGSRAEQFF
clone_size: -
v_call: TRBV9
j_call: TRBJ2-1
d_call: TRBD1

cdr3_nt: TGTGCCAGTAGTATCGACAAGATGAACACTGAAGCTTTCTTT
cdr3_aa: CASSIDKMNTEAFF
clone_size: -
v_call: TRBV19
j_call: TRBJ1-1
d_call: -

cdr3_nt: TGTGCCAGCAGTCTTCTAGCGGGAGGGTCCCACGAGCAGTACTTC
cdr3_aa: CASSLLAGGSHEQYF
clone_size: few
v_call: TRBV28
j_call: TRBJ2-7
d_call: TRBD2

cdr3_nt: TGTGCCAGCAGTCCAACGAGCGGGGGGCCTCTTACGGCTTTCTTT
cdr3_aa: CASSPTSGGPLTAFF
clone_size: -
v_call: TRBV6-6
j_call: TRBJ1-1
d_call: -

cdr3_nt: TGCAGCGTTGTAGGGAGGGTTCACGAGCAGTACTTC
cdr3_aa: CSVVGRVHEQYF
clone_size: many
v_call: TRBV29-1
j_call: TRBJ2-7
d_call: TRBD2

cdr3_nt: TGTGCCAGCAGCTTGGGAGGCAGAAACACTGAAGCTTTCTTT
cdr3_aa: CASSLGGRNTEAFF
clone_size: -
v_call: TRBV5-4
j_call: TRBJ1-1
d_call: -

cdr3_nt: TGTGCCAGCAGCCAAGTCGTGGTTCCGGTCGGGTCGCGGGGCTACACCTTC
cdr3_aa: CASSQVVVPVGSRGYTF
clone_size: few
v_call: TRBV4-2
j_call: TRBJ1-2
d_call: -

cdr3_nt: TGTGCCAGCAGCCGGAATCTAGCGGGAGGGGAGCAGTACTTC
cdr3_aa: CASSRNLAGGEQYF
clone_size: -
v_call: TRBV4-2
j_call: TRBJ2-7
d_call: TRBD2

cdr3_nt: TGTGCCAGCAAACAGGGGGCGCACACCGGGGAGCTGTTTTTT
cdr3_aa: CASKQGAHTGELFF
clone_size: few
v_call: TRBV27
j_call: TRBJ2-2
d_call: TRBD1

cdr3_nt: TGCGCCAGCAGCCAAGCCGGTGTTATTGAGCAGTTCTTC
cdr3_aa: CASSQAGVIEQFF
clone_size: few
v_call: TRBV4-1
j_call: TRBJ2-1
d_call: -

cdr3_nt: TGTGCCAGCATTACCGGGACAGGGACCCATGAGCAGTTCTTC
cdr3_aa: CASITGTGTHEQFF
clone_size: few
v_call: TRBV28
j_call: TRBJ2-1
d_call: TRBD1

cdr3_nt: TGTGCCAGCAGCTCTACGAGGTCCAGGGGGCGCATGAACACTGAAGCTTTCTTT
cdr3_aa: CASSSTRSRGRMNTEAFF
clone_size: -
v_call: TRBV5-6
j_call: TRBJ1-1
d_call: TRBD1

cdr3_nt: TGTGCCAGCAGGAGTGGGAGTCAGATCAATGAGCAGTTCTTC
cdr3_aa: CASRSGSQINEQFF
clone_size: few
v_call: TRBV6-5
j_call: TRBJ2-1
d_call: -

cdr3_nt: TGTGCCAGCAGCTTAGTTCGGGACTCTGGAAACACCATATATTTT
cdr3_aa: CASSLVRDSGNTIYF
clone_size: few
v_call: TRBV7-2
j_call: TRBJ1-3
d_call: -

cdr3_nt: TGCGCCAGCAGCCAAATCTTCTCTCGCACAGATACGCAGTATTTT
cdr3_aa: CASSQIFSRTDTQYF
clone_size: few
v_call: TRBV5-5
j_call: TRBJ2-3
d_call: -

cdr3_nt: TGCGCCAGCAGCCCAGAAGTCGGGGGCGCGGGTCAGCCCCAGCATTTT
cdr3_aa: CASSPEVGGAGQPQHF
clone_size: few
v_call: TRBV4-3
j_call: TRBJ1-5
d_call: -